Listed here are 5 T cell receptor beta chains from one sample, sequenced in a study of cytomegalovirus exposure and HLA in healthy donors. The PCR employed 60 Vbeta primers together with 13 Jbeta primers. Sequenced by immunoSEQ multiplex PCR; TCRdb stores in-frame clones only, minus some. The repertoire holds about 200,000 clones, 82% seen once, with about 2.6% in the top ten. The sample comprised PBMCs. The receptors were sampled from a middle-aged woman in good health and CMV-seronegative.

The V and J genes are TRBV18 and TRBJ2-3; 7 nucleotides agree with TRBD2. V lost 3 bases, J lost 1 base, and 4 bases stayed unmatched. Germline loops: CDR1 KGHSH, CDR2 LQKENI. The CDR3 loop spans 15 amino acids. DNA of the CDR3: TGTGCCAGCTCACCTGGCCTAGCGGGCACAGATACGCAGTATTTT. This sequence encodes CASSPGLAGTDTQYF.

The chain joins TRBV5-8 to TRBJ1-1; no clear D gene. The CDR3 consists of 13 residues. Germline values: CDR1 SGHTS, CDR2 YDEGEE. Trimming stripped 0 bases from V and 3 bases from J, with 6 bases between. The CDR3 protein is CASSLAGDTEAFF. The CDR3, as DNA: TGTGCCAGCAGCTTGGCAGGCGACACTGAAGCTTTCTTT.

This CDR3 reads CASSPGSVYGYTF. The DNA for the CDR3 is TGTGCCAGCTCACCGGGCAGTGTCTATGGCTACACCTTC. V gene TRBV18 combines with J gene TRBJ1-2, with unresolved D. Germline assignment: CDR1 KGHSH and CDR2 LQKENI. The CDR3 is 13 amino acids. V gave up 3 bases and J gave up 4 bases, with 9 bases separating them.

This rearrangement joins TRBV2 to TRBJ2-7, with TRBD1 matching 9 bases. CDR1 SNHLY and CDR2 FYNNEI come from the germline V gene. V gave up 7 bases and J gave up 6 bases; unmatched junction bases: 10. The CDR3 is 14 residues long. CDR3 sequence reads: CASTTDRGIGEQYF. CDR3 bases: TGTGCCAGCACTACCGACAGGGGGATAGGCGAGCAGTACTTC.

This clone was picked up one time. The chain is built from TRBV6-5 and TRBJ1-1; TRBD1 is a possible D gene (5 bases). Germline-derived CDR1 and CDR2 are MNHEY and SVGAGI. The CDR3 is 15 residues long. V was cut by 2 bases and J by 0 bases, with 10 bases left in between. CDR3: CASSYGQGVNTEAFF. The CDR3 bases are TGTGCCAGCAGTTACGGTCAAGGGGTGAACACTGAAGCTTTCTTT.